A selection of T cell receptor beta chains follows, all from one sample in a study of OX40 agonist ivuxolimab in advanced cancers. Here immunoSEQ multiplex PCR was the method, and the copy in TCRdb shows in-frame clones only, minus some. Of over 85,000 clones in the sample, around 88% were seen once. This specimen was CD4+ or CD8+ T cells sorted from blood, taken in a trial of the OX40 agonist ivuxolimab. These receptors all stem from an adult with an advanced solid tumor such as melanoma, head and neck, liver or kidney cancer. The CDR3 runs from the conserved cysteine through the conserved F or W. The D gene is left open where the match is weak. Where a row states a size, it is once, few, many or the class of an expanded clone; other rows omit it.

j_gene	d_gene	abundance	len	v_gene	CDR3aa	CDR3nt
TRBJ2-5	-	few	10	TRBV2	CATGGQVPYF	TGTGCCACGGGGGGACAGGTCCCGTACTTC
TRBJ2-3	TRBD1	-	14	TRBV2	CASRPVRGTDTQYF	TGTGCCAGCAGGCCCGTCAGGGGGACAGATACGCAGTATTTT
TRBJ1-2	TRBD1	-	18	TRBV5-5	CASSSRGTGTGKNYGYTF	TGTGCCAGCAGCTCGAGGGGTACCGGGACAGGGAAGAACTATGGCTACACCTTC
TRBJ1-2	-	once	14	TRBV6-1	CASRVLGGHYGYTF	TGTGCCAGCAGGGTGTTAGGAGGGCACTATGGCTACACCTTC
TRBJ1-2	-	-	16	TRBV19	CASSIRSGPDLAGYTF	TGTGCCAGTAGTATTAGGAGTGGCCCTGATTTGGCTGGCTACACCTTC
TRBJ1-5	-	-	14	TRBV5-6	CASSFTGRNQPQHF	TGTGCCAGCAGCTTCACGGGACGAAACCAGCCCCAGCATTTT
TRBJ1-1	-	-	12	TRBV4-1	CASKGGGPEAFF	TGCGCCAGCAAAGGGGGGGGTCCTGAAGCTTTCTTT
TRBJ2-3	-	-	17	TRBV5-4	CASSLGEDIGVTDTQYF	TGTGCCAGCAGCTTGGGGGAGGACATCGGGGTTACAGATACGCAGTATTTT
TRBJ1-6	-	-	13	TRBV25-1	CASSGPYNSPLHF	TGTGCCAGCAGTGGACCGTATAATTCACCCCTCCACTTT
TRBJ2-2	-	-	16	TRBV10-3	CAIRALGGQDTGELFF	TGTGCCATCAGGGCTTTAGGAGGGCAGGACACCGGGGAGCTGTTTTTT
TRBJ1-6	-	-	17	TRBV5-1	CASSLAPWIGALSPLHF	TGCGCCAGCAGCTTGGCCCCCTGGATAGGGGCCCTTTCACCCCTCCACTTT
TRBJ1-2	-	few	10	TRBV2	CASREGGYTF	TGTGCCAGCAGGGAGGGCGGCTACACCTTC
TRBJ2-5	TRBD1	-	17	TRBV18	CASSPPGTGMYQETQYF	TGTGCCAGCTCACCACCAGGGACAGGGATGTACCAAGAGACCCAGTACTTC
TRBJ2-7	-	once	11	TRBV6-5	CASVELYEQYF	TGTGCCAGTGTCGAGCTCTACGAGCAGTACTTC
TRBJ2-4	TRBD1	once	16	TRBV5-1	CASSLGQGVTKNIQYF	TGCGCCAGCAGCTTGGGACAGGGTGTAACCAAAAACATTCAGTACTTC
TRBJ2-2	-	few	16	TRBV11-1	CASSTIRRANTGELFF	TGTGCCAGCAGCACCATTCGACGGGCGAACACCGGGGAGCTGTTTTTT
TRBJ1-4	-	-	14	TRBV7-2	CASARDPSDEKLFF	TGTGCCAGCGCCAGGGACCCATCGGATGAAAAACTGTTTTTT
TRBJ2-5	-	-	14	TRBV9	CASSTRGGEETQYF	TGTGCCAGCAGCACGAGGGGGGGAGAAGAGACCCAGTACTTC
TRBJ2-5	TRBD1	-	14	TRBV29-1	CSVEDRTYQETQYF	TGCAGCGTTGAGGACAGGACGTACCAAGAGACCCAGTACTTC
TRBJ2-5	-	-	14	TRBV5-1	CASSLGRYKETQYF	TGCGCCAGCAGCTTGGGTCGTTACAAAGAGACCCAGTACTTC
TRBJ1-4	-	few	14	TRBV6-5	CASSYRSANEKLFF	TGTGCCAGCAGTTACCGGTCCGCTAATGAAAAACTGTTTTTT
TRBJ2-3	TRBD1	-	16	TRBV19	CASRRQQGQSTDTQYF	TGTGCCAGTAGACGACAACAGGGGCAGAGCACAGATACGCAGTATTTT
TRBJ2-3	-	-	12	TRBV7-2	CASSLRWDTQYF	TGTGCCAGCAGCTTGAGGTGGGATACGCAGTATTTT
TRBJ1-5	TRBD1	few	15	TRBV4-1	CASSHIRDRDQPQHF	TGCGCCAGCAGCCACATCCGGGACAGGGATCAGCCCCAGCATTTT
TRBJ2-1	-	-	16	TRBV10-3	CAISESVGSSYNEQFF	TGTGCCATCAGTGAGTCTGTAGGAAGCTCCTACAATGAGCAGTTCTTC
TRBJ1-1	-	-	15	TRBV6-4	CASSDGPLLNTEAFF	TGTGCCAGCAGTGACGGCCCACTACTGAACACTGAAGCTTTCTTT
TRBJ1-1	-	-	13	TRBV7-2	CASRLGPNTEAFF	TGTGCCAGCCGCTTGGGACCGAACACTGAAGCTTTCTTT
TRBJ2-1	TRBD1	once	17	TRBV5-1	CASSALSGDRGRNEQFF	TGCGCCAGCAGCGCTTTATCCGGCGACAGGGGAAGAAATGAGCAGTTCTTC
TRBJ2-7	-	-	14	TRBV11-2	CASSSSGGYYEQYF	TGTGCCAGCAGCTCGTCCGGGGGATACTACGAGCAGTACTTC
TRBJ1-1	-	-	13	TRBV7-3	CASRKSENTEAFF	TGTGCCAGCCGAAAATCGGAGAACACTGAAGCTTTCTTT
TRBJ2-1	TRBD2	once	14	TRBV6-6	CATGTSGGIYEQFF	TGTGCCACCGGGACTAGCGGGGGGATCTATGAGCAGTTCTTC
TRBJ1-1	-	once	13	TRBV7-3	CASKLDINTEAFF	TGTGCCAGCAAGTTGGACATTAACACTGAAGCTTTCTTT
TRBJ2-5	TRBD2	-	17	TRBV5-1	CASSLAVLAGPQETQYF	TGCGCCAGCAGCTTGGCCGTGTTAGCGGGGCCACAAGAGACCCAGTACTTC
TRBJ2-3	-	-	15	TRBV5-1	CASARGGASTDTQYF	TGCGCCAGCGCACGTGGGGGGGCTAGCACAGATACGCAGTATTTT
TRBJ1-2	TRBD1	-	18	TRBV19	CASTVTGAQGGLNYGYTF	TGTGCCAGTACCGTGACTGGGGCGCAGGGGGGGTTAAACTATGGCTACACCTTC
TRBJ2-1	-	-	11	TRBV7-9	CASSPYNEQFF	TGTGCCAGCAGCCCGTACAATGAGCAGTTCTTC
TRBJ1-5	-	-	15	TRBV6-1	CASSDWPYSNQPQHF	TGTGCCAGCAGTGACTGGCCATATAGCAATCAGCCCCAGCATTTT
TRBJ2-3	TRBD2	-	14	TRBV9	CASSLAGATDTQYF	TGTGCCAGCAGCCTAGCGGGAGCCACAGATACGCAGTATTTT
TRBJ1-4	-	-	14	TRBV2	CASSGWGANEKLFF	TGTGCCAGCAGTGGGTGGGGGGCAAATGAAAAACTGTTTTTT
TRBJ2-3	TRBD1	-	16	TRBV18	CASSPQGDREFDTQYF	TGTGCCAGCTCACCACAGGGCGACAGGGAATTCGATACGCAGTATTTT
TRBJ1-1	-	-	15	TRBV19	CASSISVGAGSKAFF	TGTGCCAGTAGTATTTCCGTGGGGGCCGGTTCTAAAGCTTTCTTT
TRBJ2-1	TRBD2	-	15	TRBV9	CASSPTGRPNNEQFF	TGTGCCAGCAGCCCTACCGGGAGGCCGAACAATGAGCAGTTCTTC
TRBJ1-4	-	-	15	TRBV9	CASSVQDGTNEKLFF	TGTGCCAGCAGCGTACAGGACGGGACTAATGAAAAACTGTTTTTT
TRBJ2-2	TRBD1	-	16	TRBV18	CASSPRHTGDAGELFF	TGTGCCAGCTCACCCCGTCATACAGGGGACGCCGGGGAGCTGTTTTTT
TRBJ2-2	-	-	15	TRBV27	CASSSQGQNSGELFF	TGTGCCAGCAGTTCCCAGGGCCAAAATTCCGGGGAGCTGTTTTTT
TRBJ1-4	TRBD1	-	14	TRBV19	CASIKTGGDEKLFF	TGTGCCAGTATCAAGACAGGGGGTGATGAAAAACTGTTTTTT